A single count supports the clone carrying this T cell receptor (beta chain). What it binds is unknown. These data originate in a study of T cell responses to AZD1222 COVID-19 vaccine. Overall study findings and caveats: Breadth and depth of Spike-specific TCRs rose after two AZD1222 doses. The span of vaccine-associated CD4 TCRs extended across spike, with dominance at 160-218 and 743-854.

Only in-frame clones appear in the TCRdb table, and some are missing; sequencing was by immunoSEQ multiplex PCR. Of some 150,000 clones listed, 75% to 90% are singletons. Germline V gene sequence: CDR1 SGHTA, CDR2 FQGTGA. The ends were cut back, 5 bases at V and 0 bases at J, with 12 bases in the middle. This CDR3 comprises 15 residues. The sample was peripheral blood, taken 28 days after the second AZD1222 dose. This TCR derives from an adult who received the AZD1222 COVID-19 vaccine. This rearrangement joins TRBV7-3 to TRBJ2-3; D not resolved. CDR3 residues: CASSPTITSTDTQYF. CDR3 bases: TGTGCCAGCAGCCCCACCATCACTAGCACAGATACGCAGTATTTT.